The present entry profiles one TCR beta chain with its context. This entry belongs to a study of shared clonotypes between healthy human individuals. TCRdb's table, derived via immunoSEQ multiplex PCR, lists solely in-frame clones and lacks some. Among around 1.4 million clones, approximately 98.5% were seen once, and the ten largest hold approximately 0.4%. Each donor was a Caucasian adult residing in Nashville, Tennessee. The germline CDR1 and CDR2 sequences are SQVTM and ANQGSEA. The germline V and J ends were trimmed by 4 bases and 2 bases, with 7 bases remaining between them. CDR3 length equals 12 residues.

The sample consisted of naive CD4+ T cells sorted from blood. Specified subset: CD45RA+ positively selected. The receptor was isolated from a young man in good health. V gene TRBV29-1 combines with J gene TRBJ2-3; the D is unclear. CDR3 bases: TGCAGCGTTGCAGGACCCACAGATACGCAGTATTTT. This sequence encodes CSVAGPTDTQYF.